This TCR beta chain comes out of a study of cytomegalovirus exposure and HLA in healthy donors. Germline V lookup: CDR1 MGHRA, CDR2 YSYEKL. The length of the CDR3 is 19 residues. Losses at the gene ends were 0 bases for V and 0 bases for J; bases not matched to a gene: 11. PCR used 60 Vbeta primers and 13 Jbeta primers. Repertoires were generated with immunoSEQ multiplex PCR, while TCRdb's copy carries only in-frame clones and drops some. The table shows 130,000 or so clones, with around 86% occurring only once. The material sequenced was PBMCs. The clonotype was recovered from a woman aged 40 to 55 in good health and CMV-seronegative. V usage is TRBV4-1 and J usage is TRBJ1-5; TRBD1 agrees at 7 bases. This CDR3 is CASSQDKKEGTVSNQPQHF. In DNA form, the CDR3 reads TGCGCCAGCAGCCAAGATAAAAAGGAAGGGACAGTTAGCAATCAGCCCCAGCATTTT.